This T cell receptor (beta chain) was found in a study of patients and donors after allogeneic stem cell transplantation. Ten or more counts support this clonotype. TCRdb used MiXCR to reprocess the RT-PCR reads, holding one entry per CDR3 protein. The sample has fewer than 30,000 distinct CDR3 sequences; 8.1% are singletons. Germline V gives CDR1 MGHDK, CDR2 SYGVNS. This CDR3 is 13 amino acids long. The V end lost 5 bases, the J end lost 0 bases, and 5 bases lay between the germline ends. The chain joins TRBV25-1 to TRBJ1-5, with D unclear. Material for sequencing was blood, either unsorted or a sorted T cell fraction (not recorded which). The TCR comes from a human donor who was either an allogeneic HSCT recipient or a stem cell or donor lymphocyte infusion donor (not recorded which). It is not recorded whose cells these are; they may come from a transplant donor. This CDR3 is CASSFGSNQPQHF. The CDR3, as DNA: TGTGCCAGCAGTTTTGGTAGCAATCAGCCCCAGCATTTT.